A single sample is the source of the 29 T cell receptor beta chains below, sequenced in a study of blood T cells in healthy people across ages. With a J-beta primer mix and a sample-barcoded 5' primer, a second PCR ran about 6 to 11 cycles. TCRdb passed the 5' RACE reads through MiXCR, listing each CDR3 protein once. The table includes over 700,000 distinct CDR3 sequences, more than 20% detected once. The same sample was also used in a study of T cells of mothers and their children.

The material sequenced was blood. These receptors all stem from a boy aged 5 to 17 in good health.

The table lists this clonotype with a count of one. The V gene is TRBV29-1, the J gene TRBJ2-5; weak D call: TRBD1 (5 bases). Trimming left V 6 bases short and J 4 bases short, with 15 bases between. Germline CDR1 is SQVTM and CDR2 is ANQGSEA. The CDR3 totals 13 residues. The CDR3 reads CSVQDVPGETQYF. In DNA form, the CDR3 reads TGCAGCGTACAGGACGTCCCCGGAGAGACCCAGTACTTC.

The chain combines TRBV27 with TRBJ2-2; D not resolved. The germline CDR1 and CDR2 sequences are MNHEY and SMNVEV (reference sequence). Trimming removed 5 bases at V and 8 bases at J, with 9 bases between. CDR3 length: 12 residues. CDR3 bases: TGTGCCAGCAGTACTGAATCTGGGGAGCTGTTTTTT. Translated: CASSTESGELFF.

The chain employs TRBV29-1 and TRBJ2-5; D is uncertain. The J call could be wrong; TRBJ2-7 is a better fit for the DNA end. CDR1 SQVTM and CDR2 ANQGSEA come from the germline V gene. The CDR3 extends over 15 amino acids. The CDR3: CSVEFEGPTTYEQYF. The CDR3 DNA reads TGCAGCGTTGAATTCGAAGGGCCTACTACCTACGAGCAGTACTTC.

The CDR3 spells CASSHHRGLNEKLFF. The CDR3 DNA follows: TGTGCCAGCAGCCATCACAGGGGTCTCAATGAAAAACTGTTTTTT. The chain has TRBV7-9 and TRBJ1-4; 7 bases agree with TRBD1. CDR1 is SEHNR, CDR2 FQNEAQ, per germline (reference sequence). This CDR3 region has 15 residues. Trimming removed 5 bases from V and 5 bases from J; junction bases left unmatched: 8.

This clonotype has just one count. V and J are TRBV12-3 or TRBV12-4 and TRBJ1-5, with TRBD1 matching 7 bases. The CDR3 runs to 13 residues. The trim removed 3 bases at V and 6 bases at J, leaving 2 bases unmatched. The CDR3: CASSFQGGQPQHF. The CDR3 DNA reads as TGTGCCAGCAGTTTTCAGGGGGGTCAGCCCCAGCATTTT.

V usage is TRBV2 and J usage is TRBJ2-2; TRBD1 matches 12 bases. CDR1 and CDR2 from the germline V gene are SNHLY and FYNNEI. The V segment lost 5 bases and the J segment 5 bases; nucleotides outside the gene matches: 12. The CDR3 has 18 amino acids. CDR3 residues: CASSKNRGTGGWTGELFF. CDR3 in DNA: TGTGCCAGCAGTAAAAACCGCGGGACAGGGGGCTGGACCGGGGAGCTGTTTTTT. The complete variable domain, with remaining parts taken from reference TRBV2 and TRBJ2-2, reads EPEVTQTPSHQVTQMGQEVILRCVPISNHLYFYWYRQILGQKVEFLVSFYNNEISEKSEIFDDQFSVERPDGSNFTLKIRSTKLEDSAMYFCASSKNRGTGGWTGELFFGEGSRLTVL.

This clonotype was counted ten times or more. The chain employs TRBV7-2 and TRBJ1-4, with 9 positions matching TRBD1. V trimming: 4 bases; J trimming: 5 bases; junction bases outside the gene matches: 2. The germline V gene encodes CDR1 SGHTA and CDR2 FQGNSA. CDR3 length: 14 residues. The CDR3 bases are TGTGCCAGCAGCTCCGGACAGGGGAATGAAAAACTGTTTTTT. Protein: CASSSGQGNEKLFF.

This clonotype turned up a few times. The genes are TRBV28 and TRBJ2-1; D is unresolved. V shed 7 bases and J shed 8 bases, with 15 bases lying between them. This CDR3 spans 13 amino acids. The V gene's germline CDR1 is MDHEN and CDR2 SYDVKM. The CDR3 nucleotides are TGTGCCAGCATGAGCCTGGTTGAGGATGAGCAGTTCTTC. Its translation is CASMSLVEDEQFF.

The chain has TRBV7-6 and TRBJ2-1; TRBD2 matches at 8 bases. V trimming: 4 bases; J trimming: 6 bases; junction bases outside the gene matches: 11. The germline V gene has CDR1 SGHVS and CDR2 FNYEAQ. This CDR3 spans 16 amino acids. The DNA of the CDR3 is TGTGCCAGCAGCTCCTCGACTAGCGAGCTGGGCAATGAGCAGTTCTTC. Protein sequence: CASSSSTSELGNEQFF.

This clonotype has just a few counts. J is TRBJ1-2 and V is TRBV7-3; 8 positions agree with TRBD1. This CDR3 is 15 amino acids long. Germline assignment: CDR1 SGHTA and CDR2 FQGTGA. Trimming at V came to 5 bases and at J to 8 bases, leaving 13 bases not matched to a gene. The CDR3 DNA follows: TGTGCCAGCAGCCCAAAGTCGGGACAGGCCGAGGGCTACACCTTC. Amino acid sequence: CASSPKSGQAEGYTF.

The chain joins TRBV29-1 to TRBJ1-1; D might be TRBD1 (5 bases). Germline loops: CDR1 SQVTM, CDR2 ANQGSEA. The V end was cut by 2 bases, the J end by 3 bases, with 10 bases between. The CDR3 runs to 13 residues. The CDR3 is CSVEPGAYTEAFF. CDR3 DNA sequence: TGCAGCGTTGAACCTGGGGCGTACACTGAAGCTTTCTTT. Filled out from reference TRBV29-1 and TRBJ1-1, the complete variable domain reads SAVISQKPSRDICQRGTSLTIQCQVDSQVTMMFWYRQQPGQSLTLIATANQGSEATYESGFVIDKFPISRPNLTFSTLTVSNMSPEDSSIYLCSVEPGAYTEAFFGQGTRLTVV.

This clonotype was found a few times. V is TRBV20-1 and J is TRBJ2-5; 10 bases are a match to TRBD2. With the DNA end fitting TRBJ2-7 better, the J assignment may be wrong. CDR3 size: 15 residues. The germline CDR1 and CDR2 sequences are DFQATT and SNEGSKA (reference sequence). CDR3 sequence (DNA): TGCAGTGCTAGTATAAGCGGGGGGGCCAACTACGAGCAGTACTTC. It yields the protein CSASISGGANYEQYF.

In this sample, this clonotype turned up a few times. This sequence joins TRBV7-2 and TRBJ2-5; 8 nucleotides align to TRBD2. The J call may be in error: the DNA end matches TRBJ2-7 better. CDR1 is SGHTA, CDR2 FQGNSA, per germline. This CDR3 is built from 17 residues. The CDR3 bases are TGTGCCAGCAGCTATCCTCTAGCGGGTGCCCTCTCCTACGAGCAGTACTTC. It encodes CASSYPLAGALSYEQYF.

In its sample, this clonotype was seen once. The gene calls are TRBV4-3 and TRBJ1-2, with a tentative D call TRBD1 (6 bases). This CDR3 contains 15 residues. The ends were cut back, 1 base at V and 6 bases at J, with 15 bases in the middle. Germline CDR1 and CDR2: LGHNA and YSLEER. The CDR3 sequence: CASSQGFRGENGYTF. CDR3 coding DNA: TGCGCCAGCAGCCAAGGCTTCAGGGGTGAGAATGGCTACACCTTC.

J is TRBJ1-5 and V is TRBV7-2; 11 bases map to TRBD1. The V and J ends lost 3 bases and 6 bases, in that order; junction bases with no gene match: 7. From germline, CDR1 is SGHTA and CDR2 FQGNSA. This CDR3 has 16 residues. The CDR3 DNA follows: TGTGCCAGCAGCTTGGGACGCGGGACAGGGGGTCAGCCCCAGCATTTT. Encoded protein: CASSLGRGTGGQPQHF.

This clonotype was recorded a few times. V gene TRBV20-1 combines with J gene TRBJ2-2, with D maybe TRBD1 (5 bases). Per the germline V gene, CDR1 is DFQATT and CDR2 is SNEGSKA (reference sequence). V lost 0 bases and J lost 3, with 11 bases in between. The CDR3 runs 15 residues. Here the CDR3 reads CSARDVARDTGELFF. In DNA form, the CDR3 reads TGCAGTGCTAGAGATGTCGCCAGGGACACCGGGGAGCTGTTTTTT.

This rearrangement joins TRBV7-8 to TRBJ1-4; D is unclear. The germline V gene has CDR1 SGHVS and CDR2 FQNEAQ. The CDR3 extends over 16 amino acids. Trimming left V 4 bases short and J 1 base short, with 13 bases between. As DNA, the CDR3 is TGTGCCAGCAGCTCAATCGGACTGGGAACTAATGAAAAACTGTTTTTT. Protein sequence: CASSSIGLGTNEKLFF.

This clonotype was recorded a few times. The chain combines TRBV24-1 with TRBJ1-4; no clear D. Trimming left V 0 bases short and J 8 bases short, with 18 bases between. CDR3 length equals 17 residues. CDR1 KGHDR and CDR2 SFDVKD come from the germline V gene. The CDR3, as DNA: TGTGCCACCAGTGATTTGTTTTTGGGCAAAGGATCAGAAAAACTGTTTTTT. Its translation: CATSDLFLGKGSEKLFF.

CDR3 DNA sequence: TGTGCCAGCTTCCTCGGGAAGGGAATGGGCGAAGCTTTCTTT. Translated: CASFLGKGMGEAFF. The rearrangement joins TRBV28 to TRBJ1-1; D call uncertain. Trimming cost V 8 bases and J 8 bases, with 21 bases left between them. CDR3 size: 14 residues. Germline V CDR1 and CDR2: MDHEN, SYDVKM.

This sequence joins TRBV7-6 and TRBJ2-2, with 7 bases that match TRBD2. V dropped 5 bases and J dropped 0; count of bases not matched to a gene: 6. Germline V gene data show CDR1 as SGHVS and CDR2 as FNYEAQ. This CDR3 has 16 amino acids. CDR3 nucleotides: TGTGCCAGCAGCGCCCGAGGGAGGGCGAACACCGGGGAGCTGTTTTTT. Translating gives CASSARGRANTGELFF. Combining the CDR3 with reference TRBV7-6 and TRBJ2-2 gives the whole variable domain GAGVSQSPRYKVTKRGQDVALRCDPISGHVSLYWYRQALGQGPEFLTYFNYEAQQDKSGLPNDRFSAERPEGSISTLTIQRTEQRDSAMYRCASSARGRANTGELFFGEGSRLTVL.

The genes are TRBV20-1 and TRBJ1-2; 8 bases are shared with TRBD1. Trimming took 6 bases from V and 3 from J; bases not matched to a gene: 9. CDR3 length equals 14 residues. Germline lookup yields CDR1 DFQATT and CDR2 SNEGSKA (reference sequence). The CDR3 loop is CSAPRQGAYYGYTF. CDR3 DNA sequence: TGCAGTGCCCCTAGGCAGGGGGCCTACTATGGCTACACCTTC.

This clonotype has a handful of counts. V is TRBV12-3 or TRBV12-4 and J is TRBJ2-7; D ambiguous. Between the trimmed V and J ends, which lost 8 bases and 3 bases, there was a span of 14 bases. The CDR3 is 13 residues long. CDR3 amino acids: CASLPGGVYEQYF. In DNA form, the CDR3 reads TGTGCCAGCCTCCCTGGCGGAGTCTACGAGCAGTACTTC.

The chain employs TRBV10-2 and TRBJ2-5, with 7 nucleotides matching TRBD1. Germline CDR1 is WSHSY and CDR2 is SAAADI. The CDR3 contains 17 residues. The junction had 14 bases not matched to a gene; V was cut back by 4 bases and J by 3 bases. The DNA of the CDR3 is TGCGCCAGCAGTGCCCACCCCGGGACAGAGAGAAAAGAGACCCAGTACTTC. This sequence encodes CASSAHPGTERKETQYF.

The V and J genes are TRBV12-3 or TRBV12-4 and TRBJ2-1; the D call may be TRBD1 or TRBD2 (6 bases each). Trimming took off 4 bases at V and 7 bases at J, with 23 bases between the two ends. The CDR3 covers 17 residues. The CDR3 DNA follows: TGTGCCAGCAGTTCCCCCCGATCGAAGGGGGGTAATAATGAGCAGTTCTTC. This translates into CASSSPRSKGGNNEQFF.

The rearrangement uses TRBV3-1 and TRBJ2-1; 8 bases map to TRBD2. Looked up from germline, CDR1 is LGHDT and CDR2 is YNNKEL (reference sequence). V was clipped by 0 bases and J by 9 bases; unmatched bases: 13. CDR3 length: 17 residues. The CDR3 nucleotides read TGTGCCAGCAGCCAAGAAAGGGAACTAGCGGCCAGGGGTGAGCAGTTCTTC. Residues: CASSQERELAARGEQFF.

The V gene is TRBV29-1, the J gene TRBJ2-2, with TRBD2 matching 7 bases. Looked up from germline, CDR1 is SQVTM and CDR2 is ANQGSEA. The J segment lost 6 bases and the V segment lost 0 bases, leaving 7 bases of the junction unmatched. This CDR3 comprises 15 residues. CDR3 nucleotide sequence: TGCAGCGTTGAAGACCTTGGGGGAGGGCCCGGGGAGCTGTTTTTT. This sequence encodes CSVEDLGGGPGELFF.

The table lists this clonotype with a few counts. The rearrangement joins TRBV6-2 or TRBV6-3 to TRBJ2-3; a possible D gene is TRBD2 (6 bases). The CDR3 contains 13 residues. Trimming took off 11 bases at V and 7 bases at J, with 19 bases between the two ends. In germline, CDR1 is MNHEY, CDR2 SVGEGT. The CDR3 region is CACKMGGVHTQYF. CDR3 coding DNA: TGTGCCTGTAAAATGGGCGGGGTCCATACGCAGTATTTT.

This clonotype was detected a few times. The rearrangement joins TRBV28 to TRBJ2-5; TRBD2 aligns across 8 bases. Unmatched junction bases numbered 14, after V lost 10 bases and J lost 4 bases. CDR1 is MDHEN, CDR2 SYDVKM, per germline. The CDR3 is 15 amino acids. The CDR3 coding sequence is TGTGCCACCAGGAGATGGGTAGCGGGGATAGAGACCCAGTACTTC. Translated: CATRRWVAGIETQYF.

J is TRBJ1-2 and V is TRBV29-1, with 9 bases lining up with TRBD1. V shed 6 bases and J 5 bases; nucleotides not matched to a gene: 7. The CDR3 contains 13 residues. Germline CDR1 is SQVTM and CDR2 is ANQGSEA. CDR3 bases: TGCAGCGTGAGGGACAGGGTAGGGTATGGCTACACCTTC. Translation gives CSVRDRVGYGYTF. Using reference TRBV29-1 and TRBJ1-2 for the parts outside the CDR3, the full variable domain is SAVISQKPSRDICQRGTSLTIQCQVDSQVTMMFWYRQQPGQSLTLIATANQGSEATYESGFVIDKFPISRPNLTFSTLTVSNMSPEDSSIYLCSVRDRVGYGYTFGSGTRLTVV.